This T cell receptor beta chain was identified in a study of CD8 T cells in Susac syndrome. Roughly 0.45 to 1 ug RNA was reverse transcribed with random hexamers. TCRdb re-called the immunoSEQ multiplex PCR reads through MiXCR, storing one row per CDR3 protein. The data show about 250,000 distinct CDR3 sequences, with about 93% seen just once and approximately 0.072% held by the top ten. CD8+ and CD4+ T cells from blood underwent TCR beta sequencing, which was carried out in a high-throughput format. The authors negatively isolated CD8+ and CD4+ T cells and FACS-enriched TEMRA cells. On this clonotype: Its specificity is not known.

Notes on the study in general: The study recognized that its TCR sequencing and HLA analysis covered a relatively small number of individuals.

The sample was CD4+ T cells from PBMCs. The receptor was isolated from a human donor with multiple sclerosis.

CDR3: CASSLGWTATEAFF. The CDR3 region has the DNA TGTGCCAGCAGCTTAGGGTGGACAGCCACTGAAGCTTTCTTT. The chain is built from TRBV7-2 and TRBJ1-1; D might be TRBD1 (6 bases). The CDR3 runs 14 residues. Trimming pared 1 base from V and 4 bases from J, leaving 10 bases between. Germline CDR1 reads SGHTA; CDR2 reads FQGNSA. Combining the CDR3 with reference TRBV7-2 and TRBJ1-1 gives the whole variable domain GAGVSQSPSNKVTEKGKDVELRCDPISGHTALYWYRQSLGQGLEFLIYFQGNSAPDKSGLPSDRFSAERTGGSVSTLTIQRTQQEDSAVYLCASSLGWTATEAFFGQGTRLTVV.